The T cell receptor (beta chain) under discussion was sequenced for a study of blood T cells in healthy people across ages. In its sample, this clonotype was seen many times. A minimum of 7 million PBMCs was isolated per sample. Then a second PCR, running roughly 6 to 12 cycles, was carried out with a sample-barcoded 5' primer and a J-beta primer mix. Using its own MiXCR run on the 5' RACE reads, TCRdb lists one record per CDR3 protein. Altogether some 1.5 million distinct CDR3 sequences are present, 28% being singletons, with the ten largest covering over 7%. V was shortened by 6 bases and J by 0 bases, with 12 bases between the two germline ends. The CDR3 loop spans 14 amino acids. Germline CDR1 SQVTM, CDR2 ANQGSEA.

This TCR derives from a woman under 40 in good health. The J gene is TRBJ2-4, the V gene TRBV29-1; D is unresolved. The sample was blood. In nucleotides, the CDR3 is TGCAGCGTCCGGGCCGAACTAGCCAAAAACATTCAGTACTTC. Protein sequence: CSVRAELAKNIQYF.